This T cell receptor beta chain derives from a study of blood T cell repertoires in COVID-19. Study-wide background: T cells, B-cell-depleted T cells, or PBMCs supplied cDNA or gDNA.

Germline loops: CDR1 MDHEN, CDR2 SYDVKM. Trimming at V came to 4 bases and at J to 6 bases, leaving 6 bases not matched to a gene. The CDR3 consists of 14 residues. In the original analysis: The assay estimated nucleated cells by amplifying reference gene primers. Measured with immunoSEQ multiplex PCR; TCRdb has only the in-frame clones, and not every one. Clonal size and the V and J genes are those of that table, whereas D and trimming came from the DNA. The sample consists of approximately 140,000 clones, 70% to 80% of them appearing once. Sample: peripheral blood. The clonotype originates from a man in his 60s with acute or convalescent COVID-19. The genes are TRBV28 and TRBJ1-5, with 7 bases lining up with TRBD1. The CDR3 spells CASSWGTGVQPQHF. The CDR3 DNA follows: TGTGCCAGCAGTTGGGGCACAGGGGTTCAGCCCCAGCATTTT.